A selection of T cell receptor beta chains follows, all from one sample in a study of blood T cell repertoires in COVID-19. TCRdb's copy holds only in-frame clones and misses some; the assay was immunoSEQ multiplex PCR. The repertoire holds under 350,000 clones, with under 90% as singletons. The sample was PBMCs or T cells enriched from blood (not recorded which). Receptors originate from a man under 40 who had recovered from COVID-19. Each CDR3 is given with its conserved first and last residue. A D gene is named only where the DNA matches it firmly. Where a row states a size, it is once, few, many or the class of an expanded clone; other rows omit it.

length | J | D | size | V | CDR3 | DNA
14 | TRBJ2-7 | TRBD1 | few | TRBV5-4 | CASSTRDSSYEQYF | TGTGCCAGCAGCACCCGGGACAGCTCCTACGAGCAGTACTTC
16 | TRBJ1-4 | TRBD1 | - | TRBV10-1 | CASSPGTGSGNEKLFF | TGCGCCAGCAGTCCCGGGACAGGTTCGGGAAATGAAAAACTGTTTTTT
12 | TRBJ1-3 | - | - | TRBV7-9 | CASSLQGNTIYF | TGTGCCAGCAGCCTCCAGGGAAACACCATATATTTT
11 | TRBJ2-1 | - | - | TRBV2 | CASRMTGVLVF | TGTGCCAGTCGAATGACAGGCGTTCTCGTCTTC
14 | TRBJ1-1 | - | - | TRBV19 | CASSRGPWGTEAFF | TGTGCCAGTAGTAGGGGGCCTTGGGGCACTGAAGCTTTCTTT
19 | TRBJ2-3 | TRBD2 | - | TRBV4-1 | CASSQDPSGSVLSADTQYF | TGCGCCAGCAGCCAAGACCCTAGCGGGAGCGTACTTAGCGCAGATACGCAGTATTTT
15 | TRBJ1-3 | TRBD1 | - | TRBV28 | CASSLDRGYGNTIYF | TGTGCCAGCAGCCTGGACAGGGGGTATGGAAACACCATATATTTT
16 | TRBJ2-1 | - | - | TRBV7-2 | CASSFLAGSTYNEQFF | TGTGCCAGCAGCTTTTTGGCGGGGTCGACCTACAATGAGCAGTTCTTC
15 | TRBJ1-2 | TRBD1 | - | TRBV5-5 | CASSGRQGVDYGYTF | TGTGCCAGCAGCGGAAGACAGGGGGTAGACTATGGCTACACCTTC
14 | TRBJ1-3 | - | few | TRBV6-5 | CASKIGSSGNTIYF | TGTGCCAGCAAAATTGGGAGTTCTGGAAACACCATATATTTT
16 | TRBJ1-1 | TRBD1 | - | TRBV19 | CASSDRGNRMNTEAFF | TGTGCCAGTAGCGACAGGGGAAATCGAATGAACACTGAAGCTTTCTTT
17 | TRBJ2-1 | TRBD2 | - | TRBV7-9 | CASSFPITASGYNEQFF | TGTGCCAGCAGCTTCCCCATAACGGCTAGCGGGTACAATGAGCAGTTCTTC
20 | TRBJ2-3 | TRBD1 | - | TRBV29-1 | CSVAGTGTGRIECSTDTQYF | TGCAGCGTTGCGGGTACCGGGACAGGGAGAATCGAGTGCAGCACAGATACGCAGTATTTT
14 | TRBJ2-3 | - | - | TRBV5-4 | CASSLVGNTDTQYF | TGTGCCAGCAGCTTGGTTGGCAACACAGATACGCAGTATTTT
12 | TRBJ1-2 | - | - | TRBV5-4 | CASSLSGYGYTF | TGTGCCAGCAGCTTATCCGGTTATGGCTACACCTTC
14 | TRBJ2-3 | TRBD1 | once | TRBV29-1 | CSVERDRGTDTQYF | TGCAGCGTTGAAAGGGACAGGGGAACAGATACGCAGTATTTT
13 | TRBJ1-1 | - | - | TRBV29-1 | CSVMEQPNTEAFF | TGCAGCGTTATGGAACAGCCGAACACTGAAGCTTTCTTT
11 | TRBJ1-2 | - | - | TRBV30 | CAWTGIDGYTF | TGTGCCTGGACAGGGATCGATGGCTACACCTTC
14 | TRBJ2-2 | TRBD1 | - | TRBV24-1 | CATKGQGDTGELFF | TGTGCCACAAAGGGACAGGGAGACACCGGGGAGCTGTTTTTT
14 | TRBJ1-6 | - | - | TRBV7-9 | CASTEGGGNSPLHF | TGTGCCAGCACCGAAGGGGGAGGTAATTCACCCCTCCACTTT
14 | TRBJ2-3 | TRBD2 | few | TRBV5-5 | CASSLRGGADTQYF | TGTGCCAGCAGCTTGCGGGGGGGGGCAGATACGCAGTATTTT
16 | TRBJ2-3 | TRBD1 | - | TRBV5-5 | CASSLGGQGPVDTQYF | TGTGCCAGCAGCTTGGGGGGACAGGGACCAGTGGATACGCAGTATTTT
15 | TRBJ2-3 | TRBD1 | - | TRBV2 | CASIGTGGVADTQYF | TGTGCCAGCATTGGGACAGGGGGCGTCGCAGATACGCAGTATTTT
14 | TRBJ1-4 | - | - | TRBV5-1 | CASSSQGSGEKLFF | TGCGCCAGCAGCTCACAGGGTAGTGGTGAAAAACTGTTTTTT
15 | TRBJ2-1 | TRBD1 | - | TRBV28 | CASRNRGANYNEQFF | TGTGCCAGCAGGAACAGGGGGGCCAATTACAATGAGCAGTTCTTC
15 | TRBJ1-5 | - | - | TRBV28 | CASSLGGGSNQPQHF | TGTGCCAGCAGCCTAGGCGGGGGTAGCAATCAGCCCCAGCATTTT
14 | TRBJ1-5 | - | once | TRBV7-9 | CASSPDRSNQPQHF | TGTGCCAGCAGCCCAGACAGAAGCAATCAGCCCCAGCATTTT
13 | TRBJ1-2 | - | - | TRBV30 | CAWSADRNYGYTF | TGTGCCTGGAGTGCTGACAGGAACTATGGCTACACCTTC
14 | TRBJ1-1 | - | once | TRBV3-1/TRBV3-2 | CASSQVGENTEAFF | TGTGCCAGCAGCCAAGTTGGAGAGAACACTGAAGCTTTCTTT
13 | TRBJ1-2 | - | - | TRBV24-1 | CATSDTANYGYTF | TGTGCCACCAGTGATACAGCTAACTATGGCTACACCTTC
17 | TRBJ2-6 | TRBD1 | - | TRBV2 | CASSPGTGNSGANVLTF | TGTGCCAGCAGTCCCGGGACAGGGAATTCCGGGGCCAACGTCCTGACTTTC
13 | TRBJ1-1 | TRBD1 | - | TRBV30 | CALEGGAGAEAFF | TGTGCCTTGGAAGGGGGCGCGGGCGCTGAAGCTTTCTTT
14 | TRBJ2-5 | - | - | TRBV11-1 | CASSPERGLETQYF | TGTGCCAGCAGCCCCGAACGGGGGTTAGAGACCCAGTACTTC
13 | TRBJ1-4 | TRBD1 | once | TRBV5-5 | CASSLQGSEKLFF | TGTGCCAGCAGCTTACAGGGGTCTGAAAAACTGTTTTTT
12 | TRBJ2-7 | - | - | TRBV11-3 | CASSLAVYEQYF | TGTGCCAGCAGCTTAGCGGTCTACGAGCAGTACTTC
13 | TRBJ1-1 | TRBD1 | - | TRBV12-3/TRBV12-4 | CASGAGGHTEAFF | TGTGCCAGCGGGGCAGGGGGCCACACTGAAGCTTTCTTT
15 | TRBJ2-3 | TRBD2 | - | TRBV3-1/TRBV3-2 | CASSQVLAYADTQYF | TGTGCCAGCAGCCAAGTACTAGCGTACGCAGATACGCAGTATTTT
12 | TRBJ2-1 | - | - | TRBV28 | CASSAGFREQFF | TGTGCCAGCAGCGCGGGGTTCCGAGAGCAGTTCTTC
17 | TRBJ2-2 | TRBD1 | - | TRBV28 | CASSRRQGARGAGELFF | TGTGCCAGCAGCCGACGACAGGGGGCTAGAGGGGCCGGGGAGCTGTTTTTT
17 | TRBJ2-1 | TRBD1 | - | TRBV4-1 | CASSQDLASGGRNEQFF | TGCGCCAGCAGCCAAGATCTGGCCTCAGGGGGTCGTAATGAGCAGTTCTTC
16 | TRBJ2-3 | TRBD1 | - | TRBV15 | CATSRVGDRGLGTQYF | TGTGCCACCAGCAGAGTTGGGGACAGGGGATTGGGTACGCAGTATTTT
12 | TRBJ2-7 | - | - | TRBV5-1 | CASSFNSYEQYF | TGCGCCAGCAGCTTCAACTCCTACGAGCAGTACTTC
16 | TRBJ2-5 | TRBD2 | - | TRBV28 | CASRGRGTSGQETQYF | TGTGCCAGCAGGGGCAGGGGGACTAGCGGACAAGAGACCCAGTACTTC
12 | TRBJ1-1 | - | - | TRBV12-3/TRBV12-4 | CASSPSGGTAFF | TGTGCCAGCAGTCCCTCGGGGGGCACAGCTTTCTTT
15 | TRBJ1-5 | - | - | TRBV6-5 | CASSYLPYSNQPQHF | TGTGCCAGCAGTTACCTCCCGTATAGCAATCAGCCCCAGCATTTT
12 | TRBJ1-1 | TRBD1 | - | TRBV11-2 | CASSPDRGKAFF | TGTGCCAGCAGCCCGGACAGGGGAAAAGCTTTCTTT
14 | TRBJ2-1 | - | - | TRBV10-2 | CASSVQRNAYEQFF | TGCGCCAGCAGTGTACAGCGGAACGCCTATGAGCAGTTCTTC
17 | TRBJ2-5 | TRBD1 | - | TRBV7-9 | CASSLATGTGEGETQYF | TGTGCCAGCAGCTTAGCTACCGGGACAGGGGAGGGAGAGACCCAGTACTTC
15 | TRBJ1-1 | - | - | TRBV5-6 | CASSLAGRRNTEAFF | TGTGCCAGCAGCTTGGCCGGCAGGCGGAACACTGAAGCTTTCTTT
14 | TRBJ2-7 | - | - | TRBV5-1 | CASSHPGEGYEQYF | TGCGCCAGCAGCCACCCAGGGGAGGGCTACGAGCAGTACTTC
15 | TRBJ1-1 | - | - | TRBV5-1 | CASSLTVGDSTEAFF | TGCGCCAGCAGCCTCACGGTCGGGGATAGCACTGAAGCTTTCTTT
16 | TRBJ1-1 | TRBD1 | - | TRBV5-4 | CASSVSEGAWNTEAFF | TGTGCCAGCAGCGTAAGTGAGGGGGCATGGAACACTGAAGCTTTCTTT
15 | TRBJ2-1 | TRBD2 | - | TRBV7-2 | CASSFGLAGGNEQFF | TGTGCCAGCAGCTTCGGACTAGCGGGGGGGAATGAGCAGTTCTTC
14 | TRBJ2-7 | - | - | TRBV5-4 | CASSSRQASYEQYF | TGTGCCAGCAGCTCCAGACAGGCCTCCTACGAGCAGTACTTC
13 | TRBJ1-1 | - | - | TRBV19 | CASSRTENTEAFF | TGTGCCAGTAGCCGGACAGAGAACACTGAAGCTTTCTTT
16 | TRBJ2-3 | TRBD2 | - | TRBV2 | CASMGVAGVRSDTQYF | TGTGCCAGCATGGGGGTGGCGGGAGTGCGGTCAGATACGCAGTATTTT
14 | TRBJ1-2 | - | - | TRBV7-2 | CASSPTDGGYGYTF | TGTGCCAGCAGCCCGACGGACGGGGGATATGGCTACACCTTC
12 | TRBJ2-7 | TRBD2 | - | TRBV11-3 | CASRGLAVEQYF | TGTGCCAGCAGGGGACTAGCGGTCGAGCAGTACTTC
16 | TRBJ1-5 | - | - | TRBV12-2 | CASPGGRLYSNQPQHF | TGTGCCTCGCCCGGGGGGCGCCTTTATAGCAATCAGCCCCAGCATTTT
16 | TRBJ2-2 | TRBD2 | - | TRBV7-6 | CASSPGTSGVTGELFF | TGTGCCAGCAGCCCCGGGACTAGCGGGGTCACCGGGGAGCTGTTTTTT